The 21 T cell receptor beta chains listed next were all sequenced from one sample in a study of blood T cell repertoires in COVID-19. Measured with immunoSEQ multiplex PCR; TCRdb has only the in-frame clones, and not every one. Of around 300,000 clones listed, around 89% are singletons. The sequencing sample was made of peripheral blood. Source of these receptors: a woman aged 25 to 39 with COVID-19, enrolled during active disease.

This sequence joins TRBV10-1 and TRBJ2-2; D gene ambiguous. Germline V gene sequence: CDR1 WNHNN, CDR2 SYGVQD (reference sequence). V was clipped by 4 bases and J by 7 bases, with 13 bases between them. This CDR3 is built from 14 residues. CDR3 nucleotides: TGCGCCAGCAGTGTTGGCGGAGATAACGGGGAGCTGTTTTTT. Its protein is CASSVGGDNGELFF.

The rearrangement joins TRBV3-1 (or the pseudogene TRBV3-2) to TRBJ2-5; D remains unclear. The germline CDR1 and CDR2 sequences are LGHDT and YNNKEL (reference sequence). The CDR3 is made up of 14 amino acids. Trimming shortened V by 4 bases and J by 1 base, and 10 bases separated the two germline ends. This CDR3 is CASSPGASQETQYF. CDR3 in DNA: TGTGCCAGCAGCCCTGGCGCTAGCCAAGAGACCCAGTACTTC.

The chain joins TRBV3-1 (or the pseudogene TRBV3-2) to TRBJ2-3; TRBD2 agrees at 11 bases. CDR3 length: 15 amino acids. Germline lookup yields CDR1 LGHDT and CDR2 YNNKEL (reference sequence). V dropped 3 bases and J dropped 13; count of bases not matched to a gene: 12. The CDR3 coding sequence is TGTGCCAGCAGCCACCTGACTAGCGGGGCGGGTCTTAAGTATTTT. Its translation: CASSHLTSGAGLKYF.

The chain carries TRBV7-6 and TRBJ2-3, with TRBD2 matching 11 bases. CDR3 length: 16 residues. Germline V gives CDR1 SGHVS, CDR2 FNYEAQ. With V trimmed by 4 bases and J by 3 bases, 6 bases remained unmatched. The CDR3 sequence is CASSSLAGGGTDTQYF. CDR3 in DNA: TGTGCCAGCAGCTCGCTAGCGGGGGGTGGTACAGATACGCAGTATTTT.

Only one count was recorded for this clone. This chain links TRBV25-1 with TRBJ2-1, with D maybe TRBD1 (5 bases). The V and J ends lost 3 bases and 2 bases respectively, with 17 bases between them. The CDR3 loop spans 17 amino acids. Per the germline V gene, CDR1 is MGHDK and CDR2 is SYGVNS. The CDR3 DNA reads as TGTGCCAGCAGTGACCTAAGGGGTAAAAGCGCCTACAATGAGCAGTTCTTC. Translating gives CASSDLRGKSAYNEQFF.

The CDR3 DNA follows: TGTGCCAGCAGTCTCTCGCTAGGACAGGGGAACTATGGCTACACCTTC. This sequence encodes CASSLSLGQGNYGYTF. The genes are TRBV27 and TRBJ1-2; 9 bases agree with TRBD1. Germline loops: CDR1 MNHEY, CDR2 SMNVEV (reference sequence). The CDR3 is made up of 16 amino acids. J gave up 2 bases and V 5 bases, and 9 bases lay outside the gene matches.

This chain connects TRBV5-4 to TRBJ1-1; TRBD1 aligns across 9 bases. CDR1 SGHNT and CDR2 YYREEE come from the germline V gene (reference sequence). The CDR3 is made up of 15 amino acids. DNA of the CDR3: TGTGCTTCGACCCGGGACAGGGTGGCGAACACTGAAGCTTTCTTT. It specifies CASTRDRVANTEAFF.

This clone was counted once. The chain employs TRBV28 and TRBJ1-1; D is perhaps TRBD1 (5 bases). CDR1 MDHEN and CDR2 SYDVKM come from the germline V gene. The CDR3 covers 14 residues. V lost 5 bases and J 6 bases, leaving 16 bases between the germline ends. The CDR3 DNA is TGTGCCAGCAGTCCTTATCGGTTAGGGGCTGAAGCTTTCTTT. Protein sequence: CASSPYRLGAEAFF.

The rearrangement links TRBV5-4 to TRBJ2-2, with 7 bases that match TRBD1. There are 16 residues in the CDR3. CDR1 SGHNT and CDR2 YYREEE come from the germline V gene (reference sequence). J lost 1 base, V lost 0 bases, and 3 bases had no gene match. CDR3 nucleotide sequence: TGTGCCAGCAGCTTGGGGCAGGGGGTGAACACCGGGGAGCTGTTTTTT. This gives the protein CASSLGQGVNTGELFF.

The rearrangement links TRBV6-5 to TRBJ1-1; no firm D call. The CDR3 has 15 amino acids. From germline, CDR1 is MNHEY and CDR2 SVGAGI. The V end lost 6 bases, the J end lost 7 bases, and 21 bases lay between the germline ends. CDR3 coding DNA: TGTGCCAGCAGCCGAATCGAAGGAGGCGTCGGTGAAGCTTTCTTT. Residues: CASSRIEGGVGEAFF.

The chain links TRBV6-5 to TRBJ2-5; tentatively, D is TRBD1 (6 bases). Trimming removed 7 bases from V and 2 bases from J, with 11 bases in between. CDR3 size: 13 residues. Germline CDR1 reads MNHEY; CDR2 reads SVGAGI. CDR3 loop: CASKKRGQETQYF. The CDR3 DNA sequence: TGTGCCAGCAAAAAAAGGGGGCAAGAGACCCAGTACTTC.

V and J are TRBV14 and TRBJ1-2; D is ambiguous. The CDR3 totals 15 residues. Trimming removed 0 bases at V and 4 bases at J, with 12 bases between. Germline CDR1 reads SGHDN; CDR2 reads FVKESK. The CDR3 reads CASSQDVHSSYGYTF. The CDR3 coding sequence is TGTGCCAGCAGCCAAGATGTCCACTCTTCCTATGGCTACACCTTC.

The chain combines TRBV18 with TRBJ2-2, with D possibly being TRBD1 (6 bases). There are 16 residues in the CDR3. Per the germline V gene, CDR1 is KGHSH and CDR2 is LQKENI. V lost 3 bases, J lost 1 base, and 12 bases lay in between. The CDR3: CASSPSTGGNTGELFF. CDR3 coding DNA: TGTGCCAGCTCACCCTCGACAGGAGGGAACACCGGGGAGCTGTTTTTT.

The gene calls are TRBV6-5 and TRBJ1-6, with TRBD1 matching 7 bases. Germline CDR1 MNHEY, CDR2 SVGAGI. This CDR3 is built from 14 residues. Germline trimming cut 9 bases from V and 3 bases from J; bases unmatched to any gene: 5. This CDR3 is CASKGGGYNSPLHF. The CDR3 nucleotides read TGTGCCAGTAAAGGGGGCGGCTATAATTCACCCCTCCACTTT.

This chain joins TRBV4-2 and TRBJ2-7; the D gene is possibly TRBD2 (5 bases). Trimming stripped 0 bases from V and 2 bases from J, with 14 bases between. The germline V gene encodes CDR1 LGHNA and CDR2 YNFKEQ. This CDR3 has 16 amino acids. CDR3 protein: CASSQERSGVAYEQYF. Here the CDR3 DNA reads TGTGCCAGCAGCCAAGAGAGAAGCGGTGTAGCCTACGAGCAGTACTTC.

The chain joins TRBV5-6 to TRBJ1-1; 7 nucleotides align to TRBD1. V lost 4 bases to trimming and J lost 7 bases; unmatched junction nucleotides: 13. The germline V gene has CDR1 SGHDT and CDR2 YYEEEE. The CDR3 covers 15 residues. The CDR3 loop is CASSLSDRTISEAFF. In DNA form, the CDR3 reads TGTGCCAGCAGCCTATCGGACAGGACTATTAGTGAAGCTTTCTTT.

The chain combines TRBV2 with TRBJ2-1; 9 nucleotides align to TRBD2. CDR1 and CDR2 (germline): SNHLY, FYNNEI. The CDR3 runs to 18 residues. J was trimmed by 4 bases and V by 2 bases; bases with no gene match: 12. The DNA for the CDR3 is TGTGCCAGCAGTGAACCTACCCTAGCGGGGTCTCCGTACAATGAGCAGTTCTTC. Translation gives CASSEPTLAGSPYNEQFF.

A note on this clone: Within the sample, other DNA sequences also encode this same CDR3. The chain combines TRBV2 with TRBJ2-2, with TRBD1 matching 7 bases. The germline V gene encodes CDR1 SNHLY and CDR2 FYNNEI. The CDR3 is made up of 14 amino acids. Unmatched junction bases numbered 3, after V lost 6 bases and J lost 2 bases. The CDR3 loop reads CASRQGLNTGELFF. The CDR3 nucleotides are TGTGCCAGCAGACAGGGGCTCAACACCGGGGAGCTGTTTTTT.

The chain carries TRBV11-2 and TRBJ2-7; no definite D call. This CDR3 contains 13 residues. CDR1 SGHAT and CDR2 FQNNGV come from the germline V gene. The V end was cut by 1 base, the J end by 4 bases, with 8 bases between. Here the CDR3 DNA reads TGTGCCAGCAGCTTAGGGCCGACTTACGAGCAGTACGTC. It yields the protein CASSLGPTYEQYV.

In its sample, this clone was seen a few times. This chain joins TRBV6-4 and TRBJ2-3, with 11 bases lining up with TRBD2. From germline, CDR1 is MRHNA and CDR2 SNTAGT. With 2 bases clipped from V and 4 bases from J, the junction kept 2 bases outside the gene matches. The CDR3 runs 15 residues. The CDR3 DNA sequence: TGTGCCAGCAGTGACACTAGCGGGGGCGCAGATACGCAGTATTTT. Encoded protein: CASSDTSGGADTQYF.

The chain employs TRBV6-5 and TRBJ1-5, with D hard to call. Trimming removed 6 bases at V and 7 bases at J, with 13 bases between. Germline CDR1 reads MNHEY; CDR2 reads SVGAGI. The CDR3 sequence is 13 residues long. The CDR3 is CASRPFRGQPQHF. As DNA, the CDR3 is TGTGCCAGCAGACCCTTCCGAGGACAGCCCCAGCATTTT.